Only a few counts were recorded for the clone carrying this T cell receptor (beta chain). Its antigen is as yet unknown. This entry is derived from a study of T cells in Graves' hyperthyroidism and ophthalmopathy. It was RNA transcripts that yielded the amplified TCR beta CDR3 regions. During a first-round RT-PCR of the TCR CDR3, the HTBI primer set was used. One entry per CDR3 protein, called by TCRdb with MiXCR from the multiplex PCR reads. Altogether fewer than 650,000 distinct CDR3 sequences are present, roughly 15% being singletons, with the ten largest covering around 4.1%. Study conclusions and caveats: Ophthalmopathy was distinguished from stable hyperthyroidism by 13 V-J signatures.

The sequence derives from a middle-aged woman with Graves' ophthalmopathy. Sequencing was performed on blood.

The CDR3 loop is CASSLMEGTRKNTGELFF. The CDR3 nucleotides are TGTGCCAGCAGTTTGATGGAAGGCACTCGAAAAAACACCGGGGAGCTGTTTTTT. The chain employs TRBV28 and TRBJ2-2; D remains ambiguous. CDR1 MDHEN and CDR2 SYDVKM come from the germline V gene. The length of the CDR3 is 18 residues. Trimming cost V 3 bases and J 2 bases, with 19 bases left between them. The variable domain in full, with the rest retrieved from reference TRBV28 and TRBJ2-2, is DVKVTQSSRYLVKRTGEKVFLECVQDMDHENMFWYRQDPGLGLRLIYFSYDVKMKEKGDIPEGYSVSREKKERFSLILESASTNQTSMYLCASSLMEGTRKNTGELFFGEGSRLTVL.